Sequencing of this T cell receptor beta chain was carried out in a study of type 1 regulatory T cells. Overall study context: T-allo10 is a Tr1-enriched, alloantigen-specific CD4 T cell product made in vitro.

V shed 1 base, J shed 3 bases, and the junction held 5 bases outside the gene matches. This CDR3 comprises 14 residues. The V gene's germline CDR1 is DFQATT and CDR2 SNEGSKA (reference sequence). TCRdb passed the reads through MiXCR, listing each CDR3 protein once. This sample carries 90,000 to 100,000 distinct CDR3 sequences, 30% to 35% of them seen once, and the ten largest clones take about 2%. This rearrangement joins TRBV20-1 to TRBJ1-1, with 7 bases matching TRBD1. The TCR was taken from a human donor in good health. Material: CD4+ T cells, either the whole sample or a sorted fraction (not recorded which). The CDR3 here is CSARGSRGDTEAFF. The CDR3 nucleotides are TGCAGTGCTAGAGGCAGCAGGGGGGACACTGAAGCTTTCTTT.